This T cell receptor beta chain was sequenced during a study of CD8 T cells in Susac syndrome. RNA, at about 0.5 to 1 ug, was reverse transcribed with random hexamers. Amplification of TCR beta CDR3 used immunoSEQ multiplex PCR across 54 Vbeta and 13 Jbeta. TCRdb re-analysed the immunoSEQ multiplex PCR reads in MiXCR, keeping a single row per CDR3 protein. The sample includes some 260,000 distinct CDR3 sequences, 80% to 90% of them seen just once. TCR beta sequencing covered blood CD8+ and CD4+ T cells. Negative isolation yielded the CD8+ and CD4+ T cells, while FACS enriched the TEMRA cells. Germline-derived CDR1 and CDR2 are SGHVS and FQNEAQ. J was trimmed by 5 bases and V by 3 bases; bases with no gene match: 22. The CDR3 consists of 21 residues. The count of this clonotype is one.

The rearrangement joins TRBV7-8 to TRBJ2-5; 12 bases are shared with TRBD1. The specimen sequenced was CD8+ T cells from PBMCs. This clonotype originated in a human donor with multiple sclerosis. The CDR3 DNA sequence: TGTGCCAGCAGCTTTTGGGCGGGACAGGGGGCGCTTCGACCACTCGGGGAGACCCAGTACTTC. Translation gives CASSFWAGQGALRPLGETQYF.